This T cell receptor (beta chain) emerged from a study of blood T cell repertoires in COVID-19. Whole-study context: Acute and convalescent COVID-19 specimens originated in the United States, Italy and Spain. T cells, B-cell-depleted T cells, or PBMCs supplied cDNA or gDNA.

CDR3 length: 14 residues. The germline V gene has CDR1 MGHDK and CDR2 SYGVNS. V lost 3 bases to trimming and J lost 3 bases, with 9 bases between them. Authors' methods: Reference gene primer amplification yielded estimated nucleated cell counts. Method: immunoSEQ multiplex PCR; TCRdb's copy keeps in-frame clones and lacks some. D and trimming were read from the DNA, whereas the V and J calls and clone size are those reported in that table. The table lists roughly 100,000 clones, approximately 90% of them singletons, with 4% to 6% in the top ten. The sequence derives from a man aged 50-59 years with acute or convalescent COVID-19. The sample was peripheral blood. This chain links TRBV25-1 with TRBJ2-4, with unresolved D. DNA of the CDR3: TGTGCCAGCAGTGAGGCTGAACACAAAAACATTCAGTACTTC. It encodes CASSEAEHKNIQYF.